This record covers a single T cell receptor (beta chain). These data are taken from a study of T cell changes during pregnancy in multiple sclerosis. The V segment lost 5 bases and the J segment 6 bases; nucleotides outside the gene matches: 12. The germline CDR1 and CDR2 sequences are KGHSH and LQKENI. The CDR3 loop spans 15 amino acids. Sequenced by immunoSEQ multiplex PCR; TCRdb stores in-frame clones only, minus some. The sample contains around 130,000 clones, roughly 92% of which appear only once. The chain combines TRBV18 with TRBJ1-2, with 7 bases identical to TRBD1. This clonotype originated in a female donor with multiple sclerosis, enrolled in a pregnancy study. This specimen consisted of peripheral blood, obtained before pregnancy. For the CDR3, the DNA is TGTGCCAGCTCAGATGACAGGGAGTTTGGAAATGGCTACACCTTC. As protein: CASSDDREFGNGYTF.